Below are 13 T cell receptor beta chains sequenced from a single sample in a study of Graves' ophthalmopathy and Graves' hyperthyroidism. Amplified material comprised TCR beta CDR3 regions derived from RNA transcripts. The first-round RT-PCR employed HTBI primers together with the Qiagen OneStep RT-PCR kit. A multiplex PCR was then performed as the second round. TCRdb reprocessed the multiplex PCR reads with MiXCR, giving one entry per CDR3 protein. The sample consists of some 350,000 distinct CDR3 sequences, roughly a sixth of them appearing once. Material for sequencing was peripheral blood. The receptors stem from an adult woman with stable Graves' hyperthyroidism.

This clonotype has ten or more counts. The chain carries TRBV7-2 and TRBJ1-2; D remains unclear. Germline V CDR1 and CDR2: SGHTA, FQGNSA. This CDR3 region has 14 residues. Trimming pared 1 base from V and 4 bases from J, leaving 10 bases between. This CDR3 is CASSLGTLAYGYTF. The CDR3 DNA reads TGTGCCAGCAGCTTAGGGACTTTGGCCTATGGCTACACCTTC. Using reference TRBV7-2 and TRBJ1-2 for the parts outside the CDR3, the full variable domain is GAGVSQSPSNKVTEKGKDVELRCDPISGHTALYWYRQSLGQGLEFLIYFQGNSAPDKSGLPSDRFSAERTGGSVSTLTIQRTQQEDSAVYLCASSLGTLAYGYTFGSGTRLTVV.

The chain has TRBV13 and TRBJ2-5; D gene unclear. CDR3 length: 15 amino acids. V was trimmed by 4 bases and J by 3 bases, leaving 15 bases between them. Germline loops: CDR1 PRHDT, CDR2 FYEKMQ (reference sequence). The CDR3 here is CASSSFSRGEETQYF. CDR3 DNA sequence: TGTGCCAGCAGCTCCTTTAGCCGCGGAGAAGAGACCCAGTACTTC.

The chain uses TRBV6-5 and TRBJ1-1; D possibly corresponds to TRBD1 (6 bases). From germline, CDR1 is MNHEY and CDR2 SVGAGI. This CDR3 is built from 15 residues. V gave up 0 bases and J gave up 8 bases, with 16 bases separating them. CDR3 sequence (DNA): TGTGCCAGCAGTTACTCGCGAGGGGGGCAGGCGGAAGCTTTCTTT. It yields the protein CASSYSRGGQAEAFF.

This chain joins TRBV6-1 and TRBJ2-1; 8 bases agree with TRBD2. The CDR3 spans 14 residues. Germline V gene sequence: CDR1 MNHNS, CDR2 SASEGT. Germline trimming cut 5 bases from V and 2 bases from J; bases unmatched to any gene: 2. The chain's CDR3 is CASSPGLAYNEQFF. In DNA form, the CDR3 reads TGTGCCAGCAGTCCGGGACTAGCCTACAATGAGCAGTTCTTC.

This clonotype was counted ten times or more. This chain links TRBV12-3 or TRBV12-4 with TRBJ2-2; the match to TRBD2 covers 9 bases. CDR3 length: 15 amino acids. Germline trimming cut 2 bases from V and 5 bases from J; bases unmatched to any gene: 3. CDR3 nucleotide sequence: TGTGCCAGCAGTTTAAGCGGGGGGCTAACCGGGGAGCTGTTTTTT. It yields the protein CASSLSGGLTGELFF.

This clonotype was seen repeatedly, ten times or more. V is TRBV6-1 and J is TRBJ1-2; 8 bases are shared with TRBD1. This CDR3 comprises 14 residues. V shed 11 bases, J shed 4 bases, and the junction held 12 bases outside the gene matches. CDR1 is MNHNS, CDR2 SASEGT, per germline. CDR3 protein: CACREAGGIYGYTF. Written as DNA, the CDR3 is TGTGCCTGCCGGGAGGCAGGGGGCATCTATGGCTACACCTTC.

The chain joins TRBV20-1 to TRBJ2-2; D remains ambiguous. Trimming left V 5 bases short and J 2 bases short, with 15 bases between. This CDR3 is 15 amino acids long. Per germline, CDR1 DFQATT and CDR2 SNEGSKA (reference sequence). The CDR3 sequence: CSAPVNGRNTGELFF. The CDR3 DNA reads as TGCAGTGCTCCCGTAAACGGCAGAAACACCGGGGAGCTGTTTTTT.

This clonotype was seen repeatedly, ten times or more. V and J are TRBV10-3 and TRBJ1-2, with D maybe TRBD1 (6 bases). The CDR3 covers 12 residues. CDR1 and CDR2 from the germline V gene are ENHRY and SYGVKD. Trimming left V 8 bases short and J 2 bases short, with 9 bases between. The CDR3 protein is CAIGRGNYGYTF. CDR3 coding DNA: TGTGCCATCGGGAGGGGGAACTATGGCTACACCTTC.

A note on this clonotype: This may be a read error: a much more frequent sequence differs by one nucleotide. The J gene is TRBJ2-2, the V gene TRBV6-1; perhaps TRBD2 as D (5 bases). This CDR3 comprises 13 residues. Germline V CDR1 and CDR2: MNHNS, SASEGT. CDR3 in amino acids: CATQELGTGELVF. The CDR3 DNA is TGTGCCACCCAGGAGTTGGGCACCGGGGAGCTGGTTTTT.

The CDR3 loop reads CASSYSTVRAEAFF. CDR3 DNA sequence: TGTGCCAGCAGTTACTCGACCGTGAGGGCTGAAGCTTTCTTT. The chain couples TRBV6-5 to TRBJ1-1; D gene ambiguous. Trimming took off 0 bases at V and 6 bases at J, with 11 bases between the two ends. The CDR3 has 14 amino acids. The germline V gene has CDR1 MNHEY and CDR2 SVGAGI.

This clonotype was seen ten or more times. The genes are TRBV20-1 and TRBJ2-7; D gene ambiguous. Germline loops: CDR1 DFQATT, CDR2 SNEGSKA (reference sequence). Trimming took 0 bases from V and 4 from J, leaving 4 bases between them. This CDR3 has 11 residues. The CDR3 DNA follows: TGCAGTGCTAGAGACAAGTACGAGCAGTACTTC. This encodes CSARDKYEQYF.

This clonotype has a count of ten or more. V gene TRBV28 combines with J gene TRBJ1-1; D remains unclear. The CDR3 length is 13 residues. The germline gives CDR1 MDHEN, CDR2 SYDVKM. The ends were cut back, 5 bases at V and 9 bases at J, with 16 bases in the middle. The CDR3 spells CASSTRASRQAFF. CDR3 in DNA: TGTGCCAGCAGTACGAGGGCCTCCCGGCAAGCTTTCTTT.

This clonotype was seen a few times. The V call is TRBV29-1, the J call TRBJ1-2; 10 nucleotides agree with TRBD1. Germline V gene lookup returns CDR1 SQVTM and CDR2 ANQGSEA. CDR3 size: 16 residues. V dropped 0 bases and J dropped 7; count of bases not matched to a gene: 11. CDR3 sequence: CSVEDQGTGDLFGYTF. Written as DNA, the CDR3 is TGCAGCGTTGAAGATCAGGGGACAGGGGATTTATTTGGCTACACCTTC.